This TCR beta chain was identified in a study of blood T cell repertoires in COVID-19. Overall study context: Italy, Spain and the United States were the sources of the convalescent and acute COVID-19 samples.

Clones were sequenced by immunoSEQ multiplex PCR, and TCRdb holds only the in-frame ones, with some missing. The table includes more than 45,000 clones, more than 85% detected once. Trimming removed 6 bases from V and 2 bases from J, with 5 bases in between. The length of the CDR3 is 12 residues. The rearrangement uses TRBV12-3 or TRBV12-4 and TRBJ1-3, with unresolved D. Sequenced sample: peripheral blood. This receptor was taken from a woman at least 80 years old with acute or convalescent COVID-19. The DNA for the CDR3 is TGTGCCAGCAGCGGGGCTGGAAACACCATATATTTT. This sequence encodes CASSGAGNTIYF.